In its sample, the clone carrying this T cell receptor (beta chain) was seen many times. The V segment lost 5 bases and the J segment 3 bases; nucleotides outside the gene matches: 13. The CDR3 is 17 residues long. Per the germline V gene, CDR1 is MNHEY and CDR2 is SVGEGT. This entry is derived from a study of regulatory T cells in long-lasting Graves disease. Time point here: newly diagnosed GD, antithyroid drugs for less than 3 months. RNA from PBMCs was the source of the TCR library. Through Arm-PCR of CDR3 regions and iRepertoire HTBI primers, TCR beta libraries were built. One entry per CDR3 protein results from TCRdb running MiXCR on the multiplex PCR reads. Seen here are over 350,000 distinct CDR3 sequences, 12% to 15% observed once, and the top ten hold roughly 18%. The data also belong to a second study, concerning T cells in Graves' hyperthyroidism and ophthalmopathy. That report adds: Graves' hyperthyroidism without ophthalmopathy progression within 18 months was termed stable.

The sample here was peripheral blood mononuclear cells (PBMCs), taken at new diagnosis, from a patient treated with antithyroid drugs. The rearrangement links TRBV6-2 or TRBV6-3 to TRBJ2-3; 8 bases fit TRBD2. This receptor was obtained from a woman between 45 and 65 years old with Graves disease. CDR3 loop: CASSVSGTVGGTDTQYF. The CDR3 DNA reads TGTGCCAGCAGTGTTAGCGGGACGGTAGGCGGAACAGATACGCAGTATTTT.